The 26 T cell receptor beta chains presented below share a single source sample, sequenced in a study of sequential checkpoint blockade in melanoma. The treatment here: randomized to nivolumab then ipilimumab (arm A) or the reverse (arm B). The method was immunoSEQ multiplex PCR; TCRdb's version includes in-frame clones alone and lacks a portion of them. The table has 3,000 to 4,500 clones, 23% seen once. The sample consisted of tumor tissue (inferred from file names), taken from a patient given nivolumab and ipilimumab in sequence. The receptors were sampled from a human donor with melanoma.

This clone was seen many times. This rearrangement joins TRBV7-1 to TRBJ2-2; no reliable D call. TRBV7-1 is an ORF; its function is uncertain. V was trimmed by 5 bases and J by 5 bases, leaving 9 bases between them. CDR3 size: 13 residues. CDR3 in amino acids: CASSLFNTGELFF. CDR3 nucleotides: TGTGCCAGCAGCCTCTTTAATACCGGGGAGCTGTTTTTT.

This clone was seen a handful of times. The V gene is TRBV30, the J gene TRBJ1-2; 7 positions agree with TRBD1. V trimming: 8 bases; J trimming: 7 bases; junction bases outside the gene matches: 7. The CDR3 has 11 amino acids. The germline V gene encodes CDR1 GTSNPN and CDR2 SVGIG (reference sequence). The CDR3 DNA reads as TGTGCCGGGACTCAGGGGGGTGGCTACACCTTC. Its protein product is CAGTQGGGYTF.

The table lists this clone with a few counts. V is TRBV30 and J is TRBJ1-2, with a weak D call TRBD1 (6 bases). The CDR3 is 12 amino acids. V lost 3 bases and J lost 8, with 13 bases in between. Germline CDR1 reads GTSNPN; CDR2 reads SVGIG (reference sequence). The CDR3 DNA reads TGTGCCTGGAGCCCGCGGGACATCGGCTACACCTTC. It codes for CAWSPRDIGYTF.

V and J are TRBV19 and TRBJ1-6, with D perhaps matching TRBD1 (6 bases). V was cut by 3 bases and J by 7 bases, with 10 bases left in between. The CDR3 is made up of 14 amino acids. Germline V lookup: CDR1 LNHDA, CDR2 SQIVND (reference sequence). The CDR3 DNA reads TGTGCCAGTAGTATGTCGGGGGCAAATTCACCCCTCCACTTT. Its protein is CASSMSGANSPLHF.

This clone was recorded at least ten times. The chain has TRBV11-3 and TRBJ2-7; no clear D. Germline CDR1 is SGHNT and CDR2 is YENEEA. Trimming stripped 5 bases from V and 6 bases from J, with 17 bases between. CDR3 length: 14 residues. CDR3: CASSLSYPFGEQYF. CDR3 DNA sequence: TGTGCCAGCAGCCTCTCTTACCCTTTCGGCGAGCAGTACTTC.

The chain carries TRBV18 and TRBJ2-5; D possibly uses TRBD1 or TRBD2 (5 bases each). CDR1 is KGHSH and CDR2 is LQKENI in the germline V gene. Trimming shortened V by 5 bases and J by 0 bases, and 13 bases separated the two germline ends. This CDR3 has 15 residues. CDR3 nucleotides: TGTGCCAGCTCAAAGGCCTGGGGGAACCAAGAGACCCAGTACTTC. This codes for CASSKAWGNQETQYF. The variable domain in full, with the rest retrieved from reference TRBV18 and TRBJ2-5, is NAGVMQNPRHLVRRRGQEARLRCSPMKGHSHVYWYRQLPEEGLKFMVYLQKENIIDESGMPKERFSAEFPKEGPSILRIQQVVRGDSAAYFCASSKAWGNQETQYFGPGTRLLVL.

This clone appeared many times. The CDR3 sequence: CASSRDIGNQPQHF. CDR3 in DNA: TGTGCCAGCAGCAGGGACATCGGCAATCAGCCCCAGCATTTT. The V gene is TRBV11-3, the J gene TRBJ1-5; perhaps TRBD1 as D (6 bases). The CDR3 runs to 14 residues. The V and J ends lost 5 bases and 2 bases respectively, with 10 bases between them. CDR1 is SGHNT and CDR2 is YENEEA in the germline V gene.

This clone was recorded many times. The J gene is TRBJ2-7, the V gene TRBV7-7; a possible D gene is TRBD2 (6 bases). Trimming left V 4 bases short and J 3 bases short, with 13 bases between. The CDR3 runs 14 residues. Germline V gene lookup returns CDR1 SSHAT and CDR2 FNYEAQ (reference sequence). CDR3 nucleotide sequence: TGTGCCAGCAGCTCCTGGGACTCCAGCTACGAGCAGTACTTC. Translation gives CASSSWDSSYEQYF.

This clone was observed a few times. The CDR3 loop reads CASRLAGGSYEQYF. The CDR3 nucleotides read TGTGCCAGCAGGCTAGCGGGGGGCTCCTACGAGCAGTACTTC. The chain recombines TRBV6-8 with TRBJ2-7, with 11 bases identical to TRBD2. Looked up from germline, CDR1 is MNHGY and CDR2 is SAAAGT. The V segment lost 6 bases and the J segment 0 bases; nucleotides outside the gene matches: 1. This CDR3 is 14 amino acids long.

This clone rates as medium-sized. The J gene is TRBJ2-3, the V gene TRBV9, with D possibly matching TRBD2 (6 bases). The length of the CDR3 is 15 residues. Germline CDR1 is SGDLS and CDR2 is YYNGEE. The V and J ends lost 3 bases and 3 bases respectively, with 14 bases between them. CDR3 DNA: TGTGCCAGCAGCGCCCGTGGAGGGCTGACAGATACGCAGTATTTT. This encodes CASSARGGLTDTQYF.

This clone has just a few counts. This sequence joins TRBV6-8 and TRBJ2-7; the match to TRBD1 covers 7 bases. The germline V gene has CDR1 MNHGY and CDR2 SAAAGT. This CDR3 contains 13 residues. After removal of 5 bases from V and 5 bases from J, the junction contained 6 bases not matched to a gene. CDR3 in DNA: TGTGCCAGCAGTCCCCGGGACAGCAACGAGCAGTACTTC. It translates to CASSPRDSNEQYF.

This clone occurred many times. The chain's CDR3 is CASSTGLAGGSSYEQYF. DNA of the CDR3: TGTGCCAGCAGCACCGGACTAGCGGGGGGAAGCTCCTACGAGCAGTACTTC. The genes are TRBV11-3 and TRBJ2-7; TRBD2 matches 14 bases. Per germline, CDR1 SGHNT and CDR2 YENEEA. With V trimmed by 5 bases and J by 0 bases, 6 bases remained unmatched. The CDR3 has 17 residues. Based on the CDR3 plus reference TRBV11-3 and TRBJ2-7, the full variable domain is EAGVVQSPRYKIIEKKQPVAFWCNPISGHNTLYWYLQNLGQGPELLIRYENEEAVDDSQLPKDRFSAERLKGVDSTLKIQPAELGDSAVYLCASSTGLAGGSSYEQYFGPGTRLTVT.

This clone was observed many times. This chain links TRBV11-3 with TRBJ1-2; 12 bases align to TRBD1. With 5 bases clipped from V and 0 bases from J, the junction kept 7 bases outside the gene matches. This CDR3 has 17 residues. Germline V gives CDR1 SGHNT, CDR2 YENEEA. The CDR3 nucleotides are TGTGCCAGCAGCCCCGGGACAGGGGGCTCCTCTAACTATGGCTACACCTTC. Residues: CASSPGTGGSSNYGYTF.

The J gene is TRBJ1-5, the V gene TRBV6-8, with D possibly being TRBD1 (5 bases). The CDR3 sequence is 13 residues long. The germline V gene encodes CDR1 MNHGY and CDR2 SAAAGT. V dropped 5 bases and J dropped 7 bases, with 12 bases sitting between them. The CDR3 DNA reads as TGTGCCAGCAGTGGGGGACGGAAACAGCCCCAGCATTTT. Encoded protein: CASSGGRKQPQHF.

V and J are TRBV15 and TRBJ1-6; D remains ambiguous. The CDR3 contains 14 residues. Trimming cost V 0 bases and J 7 bases, with 7 bases left between them. Germline V gives CDR1 LNHNV, CDR2 YYDKDF (reference sequence). CDR3: CATSRDGINSPLHF. The CDR3 DNA is TGTGCCACCAGCAGAGATGGAATCAATTCACCCCTCCACTTT.

Sample share makes this clone medium-sized (0.01 to 0.1%). V and J are TRBV11-3 and TRBJ1-4; 7 bases are shared with TRBD1. Unmatched junction bases numbered 12, after V lost 5 bases and J lost 0 bases. This CDR3 comprises 18 residues. The V gene's germline CDR1 is SGHNT and CDR2 YENEEA. The CDR3 spells CASSLGQWDGATNEKLFF. The CDR3 nucleotides read TGTGCCAGCAGCCTGGGACAGTGGGACGGGGCAACTAATGAAAAACTGTTTTTT.

This clone was seen only a few times. The chain uses TRBV6-8 and TRBJ2-2; either TRBD1 or TRBD2 may supply D (7 bases each). The germline V and J ends were trimmed by 4 bases and 4 bases, with 10 bases remaining between them. Per germline, CDR1 MNHGY and CDR2 SAAAGT. CDR3 length: 14 residues. In DNA, the CDR3 is TGTGCCAGCAGTTCCAGGGGGGGCACCGGGGAGCTGTTTTTT. It specifies CASSSRGGTGELFF.

This clone has at least ten counts. V usage is TRBV4-1 and J usage is TRBJ1-2; D is unresolved. Per the germline V gene, CDR1 is MGHRA and CDR2 is YSYEKL. V lost 0 bases to trimming and J lost 4 bases, with 12 bases between them. CDR3 length: 15 residues. CDR3 bases: TGCGCCAGCAGCCAAGATTTGACACCTCTCTATGGCTACACCTTC. Amino acid sequence: CASSQDLTPLYGYTF.

There are many counts of this clone. The genes are TRBV6-8 and TRBJ2-2; TRBD1 is a possible D gene (6 bases). The CDR3 totals 15 residues. Germline CDR1 reads MNHGY; CDR2 reads SAAAGT. The V end lost 5 bases, the J end lost 4 bases, and 14 bases lay between the germline ends. The CDR3 spells CASSRLGASTGELFF. CDR3 coding DNA: TGTGCCAGCAGTCGGTTGGGGGCGAGCACCGGGGAGCTGTTTTTT.

The chain joins TRBV18 to TRBJ2-1; 9 nucleotides line up with TRBD2. Trimming removed 4 bases from V and 9 bases from J; junction bases left unmatched: 10. In germline, CDR1 is KGHSH, CDR2 LQKENI. CDR3 length: 15 amino acids. The DNA for the CDR3 is TGTGCCAGCTCACTGCCGAGCGGGGGGCGGGCTGAGCAGTTCTTC. Translation: CASSLPSGGRAEQFF.

The chain employs TRBV9 and TRBJ2-3, with D perhaps TRBD1 or TRBD2 (5 bases each). Germline CDR1 is SGDLS and CDR2 is YYNGEE. The CDR3 covers 12 residues. V was shortened by 6 bases and J by 9 bases, with 14 bases between the two germline ends. CDR3 amino acids: CASIPRGDTQYF. For the CDR3, the DNA is TGTGCCAGCATCCCGCGAGGGGACACGCAGTATTTT.

This clone was detected a few times. The chain couples TRBV6-8 to TRBJ1-5; D possibly corresponds to TRBD1 (6 bases). From germline, CDR1 is MNHGY and CDR2 SAAAGT. The CDR3 has 15 amino acids. Trimming cost V 5 bases and J 5 bases, with 16 bases left between them. The chain's CDR3 is CASSDRAGEDQPQHF. The CDR3 nucleotides read TGTGCCAGCAGTGACCGGGCAGGGGAGGATCAGCCCCAGCATTTT.

J is TRBJ2-1 and V is TRBV2, with TRBD2 identical over 12 bases. Germline loops: CDR1 SNHLY, CDR2 FYNNEI. The CDR3 length is 18 residues. V lost 11 bases, J lost 0 bases, and 14 bases stayed unmatched. CDR3: CARGRLAGDLSSYNEQFF. Written as DNA, the CDR3 is TGTGCCCGGGGGAGACTAGCGGGAGATTTGAGCTCCTACAATGAGCAGTTCTTC.

This clone was counted a few times. This rearrangement joins TRBV19 to TRBJ1-6, with D unclear. The CDR3 contains 15 residues. V lost 6 bases, J lost 0 bases, and 9 bases lay in between. Germline-derived CDR1 and CDR2 are LNHDA and SQIVND (reference sequence). In DNA, the CDR3 is TGTGCCAGTAGAAGTACTAGCTCCTATAATTCACCCCTCCACTTT. Amino acid sequence: CASRSTSSYNSPLHF. Together with reference TRBV19 and TRBJ1-6, the CDR3 gives the full variable domain: DGGITQSPKYLFRKEGQNVTLSCEQNLNHDAMYWYRQDPGQGLRLIYYSQIVNDFQKGDIAEGYSVSREKKESFPLTVTSAQKNPTAFYLCASRSTSSYNSPLHFGNGTRLTVT.

The chain couples TRBV10-2 to TRBJ1-2, with 11 bases fitting TRBD1. Trimming removed 0 bases from V and 3 bases from J; junction bases left unmatched: 3. The CDR3 length is 16 residues. The germline V gene has CDR1 WSHSY and CDR2 SAAADI. The CDR3 coding sequence is TGCGCCAGCAGTGAGTCGAGGGGACAGGGGGACTATGGCTACACCTTC. Translated, it gives CASSESRGQGDYGYTF.

This clone was detected only a few times. The V call is TRBV11-3, the J call TRBJ1-4; TRBD1 agrees at 8 bases. This CDR3 comprises 16 residues. Per the germline V gene, CDR1 is SGHNT and CDR2 is YENEEA. The ends lost 5 bases at V and 0 bases at J; junction bases unmatched: 5. CDR3 protein: CASSPQGEATNEKLFF. Written as DNA, the CDR3 is TGTGCCAGCAGCCCACAGGGGGAGGCAACTAATGAAAAACTGTTTTTT.